What follows are 15 T cell receptor beta chains derived from one specimen sequenced in a study of identical twins. TCRdb redid the calling of the 5' RACE reads with MiXCR, one entry per CDR3 protein. This repertoire shows 600,000 to 700,000 distinct CDR3 sequences, 21% found once; its top ten account for roughly 4.3%. This same sample was also part of a study on T cells expressing NK-cell markers.

Sequencing was performed on PBMCs. The source is a young woman in good health.

Many counts were recorded for this clonotype. V usage is TRBV12-3 or TRBV12-4 and J usage is TRBJ1-2, with no clear D. The CDR3 runs to 12 residues. The V gene lost 0 bases and the J gene lost 4 bases, with 3 bases spanning the gap. The CDR3 sequence: CASSLAVYGYTF. The DNA for the CDR3 is TGTGCCAGCAGTTTAGCGGTCTATGGCTACACCTTC.

This clonotype was observed a handful of times. The chain employs TRBV12-5 and TRBJ2-2; D is uncertain. Trimming pared 0 bases from V and 3 bases from J, leaving 14 bases between. This CDR3 is built from 17 residues. Per the germline V gene, CDR1 is LGHNT and CDR2 is FRNRAP. CDR3 in amino acids: CASGLVEAHPYTGELFF. The CDR3 DNA reads as TGTGCTAGTGGTTTGGTAGAGGCGCACCCCTACACCGGGGAGCTGTTTTTT.

This CDR3 is CASSLAGQEGVGYTF. CDR3 coding DNA: TGCGCCAGCAGCTTGGCGGGCCAGGAGGGAGTTGGCTACACCTTC. The V gene is TRBV5-1, the J gene TRBJ1-2, with no clear D. Trimming took 0 bases from V and 7 from J, leaving 16 bases between them. The CDR3 contains 15 residues. CDR1 is SGHRS and CDR2 is YFSETQ in the germline V gene.

This CDR3 is CASNNMESGYTF. As DNA, the CDR3 is TGTGCCAGCAATAATATGGAGAGTGGCTACACCTTC. The chain carries TRBV25-1 and TRBJ1-2; D is undetermined. Trimming took off 7 bases at V and 7 bases at J, with 13 bases between the two ends. In germline, CDR1 is MGHDK, CDR2 SYGVNS. CDR3 length: 12 residues.

This chain connects TRBV20-1 to TRBJ1-2; D unresolved. Germline CDR1 reads DFQATT; CDR2 reads SNEGSKA (reference sequence). This CDR3 has 12 amino acids. The germline V and J ends were trimmed by 7 bases and 3 bases, with 12 bases remaining between them. CDR3 sequence (DNA): TGCAGTGGTCGTCAGCCAGACTATGGCTACACCTTC. This sequence encodes CSGRQPDYGYTF.

This clonotype was seen more than once but under ten times. The chain links TRBV5-1 to TRBJ2-1; D unresolved. V was trimmed by 2 bases and J by 8 bases, leaving 8 bases between them. Germline assignment: CDR1 SGHRS and CDR2 YFSETQ. The CDR3 totals 12 residues. DNA for the CDR3: TGCGCCAGCAGCTTTATGACCTATGAGCAGTTCTTC. It is translated as CASSFMTYEQFF.

This clonotype was picked up a small number of times. This rearrangement joins TRBV12-3 or TRBV12-4 to TRBJ2-5; no reliable D call. V was cut by 2 bases and J by 2 bases, with 15 bases left in between. This CDR3 spans 16 amino acids. CDR3 sequence: CASSLKSNRQQETQYF. The DNA of the CDR3 is TGTGCCAGCAGTTTAAAGTCGAACCGACAACAAGAGACCCAGTACTTC.

Here the CDR3 DNA reads TGTGCCAGCAGCTCCCGTTCGTGGGGCACTGAAGCTTTCTTT. It translates to CASSSRSWGTEAFF. The genes are TRBV9 and TRBJ1-1; D ambiguous. The CDR3 loop spans 14 amino acids. Germline loops: CDR1 SGDLS, CDR2 YYNGEE. The V end lost 4 bases, the J end lost 4 bases, and 14 bases lay between the germline ends.

CDR3 in amino acids: CASSFRTAWDEQFF. The CDR3 DNA is TGTGCCAGCAGTTTCAGGACGGCCTGGGATGAGCAGTTCTTC. The chain joins TRBV12-3 or TRBV12-4 to TRBJ2-1; D is ambiguous. V was trimmed by 3 bases and J by 8 bases, leaving 14 bases between them. This CDR3 comprises 14 residues.

The rearrangement uses TRBV12-3 or TRBV12-4 and TRBJ2-2; TRBD1 is a possible D gene (6 bases). CDR3 length: 15 residues. With 2 bases removed from V and 7 bases from J, the gap between germline ends came to 14 bases. The CDR3 here is CASSLLQGRGGELFF. In DNA form, the CDR3 reads TGTGCCAGCAGTTTATTACAGGGACGCGGCGGGGAGCTGTTTTTT.

This clonotype was counted between two and nine times. J is TRBJ2-7 and V is TRBV12-3 or TRBV12-4; no definite D call. The CDR3 loop spans 15 amino acids. V lost 6 bases and J 4 bases, leaving 19 bases between the germline ends. CDR3 DNA: TGTGCCAGCAGCTTCCTCAATAGCAGTAATTACGAGCAGTACTTC. Encoded protein: CASSFLNSSNYEQYF.

The V gene is TRBV10-3, the J gene TRBJ1-4; 9 bases agree with TRBD1. In germline, CDR1 is ENHRY, CDR2 SYGVKD. The CDR3 is 15 amino acids. V dropped 0 bases and J dropped 8; count of bases not matched to a gene: 4. The chain's CDR3 is CAISESRQGGEKLFF. The CDR3 bases are TGTGCCATCAGTGAGTCGAGACAGGGGGGCGAAAAACTGTTTTTT.

The chain couples TRBV10-3 to TRBJ2-5, with 10 bases aligning to TRBD1. Trimming removed 9 bases from V and 4 bases from J; junction bases left unmatched: 2. Germline-derived CDR1 and CDR2 are ENHRY and SYGVKD. This CDR3 is 12 amino acids long. CDR3 bases: TGTGCCATGGGACAGGGGAGAGAGACCCAGTACTTC. As protein: CAMGQGRETQYF.

In this sample, this clonotype turned up a few times. The J gene is TRBJ2-5, the V gene TRBV7-2; D may be TRBD1 (5 bases). This CDR3 is built from 14 residues. CDR1 SGHTA and CDR2 FQGNSA come from the germline V gene. V was clipped by 3 bases and J by 11 bases, with 19 bases between them. The CDR3 DNA reads as TGTGCCAGCAGCTTTAGGGGCCGGATAGACGGTCAGTACTTC. Encoded protein: CASSFRGRIDGQYF. The entire variable domain, with the rest obtained from reference TRBV7-2 and TRBJ2-5, is as follows: GAGVSQSPSNKVTEKGKDVELRCDPISGHTALYWYRQSLGQGLEFLIYFQGNSAPDKSGLPSDRFSAERTGGSVSTLTIQRTQQEDSAVYLCASSFRGRIDGQYFGPGTRLLVL.

This clonotype was counted between two and nine times. V gene TRBV20-1 combines with J gene TRBJ1-1; D gene ambiguous. The germline V and J ends were trimmed by 6 bases and 3 bases, with 5 bases remaining between them. CDR3 length: 10 amino acids. Germline CDR1 DFQATT, CDR2 SNEGSKA (reference sequence). The chain's CDR3 is CSAIHTEAFF. The CDR3 DNA sequence: TGCAGTGCGATCCACACTGAAGCTTTCTTT.